The sequence of this TCR beta chain was determined in a study of T cells in Graves' hyperthyroidism and ophthalmopathy (dated by TCRdb to 2018 to 2020). Background for the entire study: Peripheral blood was sampled at the time of initial diagnosis, prior to any treatment. According to the paper, TCR Vbeta CDR3 sequencing was carried out on about 140 peripheral blood samples, which came from approximately 43 ophthalmopathy, around 74 hyperthyroidism and roughly 17 progressor patients. The study also compared thyroid tissue and blood T-cell repertoires from more than 5 Graves' hyperthyroidism patients. TCR V-J signatures able to tell the groups apart were searched for in a discovery cohort of 100 patients, of whom 43 had Graves' ophthalmopathy and 55 to 65 had stable Graves' hyperthyroidism. The approximately 90 discovery patients were randomly split 7:3 into training and test sets. After sampling, hyperthyroidism patients received methimazole starting at 30 mg daily, and ophthalmopathy patients received high-dose intravenous methylprednisolone. Whether ophthalmopathy could be predicted prospectively was tested in an independent validation cohort made up of under 20 hyperthyroidism patients plus 17 patients who later progressed to ophthalmopathy. Overall results and qualifications from the work: In validation, the model predicted progression to ophthalmopathy with around 71% sensitivity and around 72% specificity, a median of 6.5 months before onset. Most expanded thyroid clonotypes (frequency above 0.001) were also found in blood, which suggests that blood repertoires may mirror thyroid immune responses. Sample size was not statistically predetermined, and blinding of investigators to group allocation was not performed. A model built on a 13 V-J signature distinguished ophthalmopathy from stable hyperthyroidism, reaching around 88% sensitivity and approximately 81% specificity in cross-validation and 80%/75% in testing.

Stable Graves' hyperthyroidism was defined as no progression to ophthalmopathy during 18 months of follow-up. Hyperthyroidism patients were newly diagnosed, had a disease duration of under 2 months, and were aged 18 to 65 years. Patients with uncontrolled infections, other autoimmune diseases, pregnancy or lactation were excluded. Clinical symptoms, serum thyroxine and TRAb, thyroid ultrasound, and orbital computed tomography formed the basis for the diagnoses. PBMCs were separated from 10 ml of fresh peripheral blood using Ficoll-Paque density gradient centrifugation. Trizol reagent was used to extract total RNA, and RNA quality was then checked on an Agilent 2100 Bioanalyzer. CDR1 and CDR2 are drawn from the germline V gene: MDHEN, SYDVKM. V and J are truncated by 7 bases and 9 bases respectively, leaving an intervening sequence of 22 bases. The CDR3 sequence holds 15 residues, the cysteine and phenylalanine included. Only the CDR3 DNA stays, 45 bases, in frame from base 1.

TCR beta CDR3 regions were amplified from RNA transcripts. A first-round RT-PCR of the TCR CDR3 used the HTBI primer set with the Qiagen OneStep RT-PCR kit. The libraries were constructed in a second round of multiplex PCR and then size-selected and purified. The libraries were sequenced on an Illumina HiSeq2000 using paired-end 100 bp reads. Turning to the authors' computational methods: SOAPnuke was used to process the raw data, with reads discarded if the reads contained adapters or uncalled bases, had a mean Phred below 15, or lacked an exact constant-primer or identifier match. COPE v1.2.5 was used to merge the high-quality paired reads, and each unique nucleotide sequence was defined as a clonotype. Clonotypes were aligned to IMGT TRBV, TRBD and TRBJ reference segments using MiTCR v1.1. The analysis was restricted to V-J combinations with a frequency above 0.0001, which together covered 98% to 99.2% of the repertoires. The TCS score was defined as F50 (clonal expansion) divided by E x V (chaos), with BLOSUM62-based TCRdist calculated between CDR3 peptides within each V-J. Welch's t-statistics and random forest reduced several hundred V-J features to roughly 13, which were used in a naive Bayes classifier (R e1071). The public reads were reanalyzed by TCRdb: fastp trimming at Q25, MiXCR alignment, in-frame beta chains only. Entries are consolidated by CDR3 protein sequence, retaining the most common genes and DNA. TCRdb, not the original authors, processed these V and J calls. A total of approximately 600,000 distinct CDR3 sequences appear in this sample, 15% to 20% of them only once. 3.8% of the sample belongs to the ten largest clones.

This clonotype was counted ten times or more. Its antigen has not been determined. Qualities for individual bases were not recorded, and no much larger clone is one base off. What was sequenced was blood. In this chain, TRBV28 is recombined with TRBJ2-1; the D gene lacks a confident call. The receptor was derived from a woman aged 30 to 39 with Graves' hyperthyroidism. The CDR3 has the sequence CASTIDVRPHPEQFF. The nucleotide sequence is given as TGTGCCAGCACCATCGACGTAAGACCTCACCCTGAGCAGTTCTTC.